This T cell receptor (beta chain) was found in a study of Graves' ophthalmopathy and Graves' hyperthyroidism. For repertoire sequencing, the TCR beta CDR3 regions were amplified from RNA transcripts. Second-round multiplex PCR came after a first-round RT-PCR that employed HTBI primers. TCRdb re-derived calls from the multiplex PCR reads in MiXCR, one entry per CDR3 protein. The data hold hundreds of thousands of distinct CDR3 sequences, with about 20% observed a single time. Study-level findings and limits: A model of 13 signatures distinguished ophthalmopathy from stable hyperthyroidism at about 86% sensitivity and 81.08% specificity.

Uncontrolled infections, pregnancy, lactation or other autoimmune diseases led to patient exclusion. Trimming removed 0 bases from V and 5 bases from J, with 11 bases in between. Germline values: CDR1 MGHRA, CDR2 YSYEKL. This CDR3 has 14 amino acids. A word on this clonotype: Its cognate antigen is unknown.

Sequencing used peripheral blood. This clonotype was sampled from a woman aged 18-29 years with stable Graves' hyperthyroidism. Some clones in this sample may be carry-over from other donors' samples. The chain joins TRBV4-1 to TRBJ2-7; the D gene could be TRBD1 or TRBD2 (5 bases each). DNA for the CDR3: TGCGCCAGCAGCCAAGAGGGGGTTCTGGACGAGCAGTACTTC. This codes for CASSQEGVLDEQYF.